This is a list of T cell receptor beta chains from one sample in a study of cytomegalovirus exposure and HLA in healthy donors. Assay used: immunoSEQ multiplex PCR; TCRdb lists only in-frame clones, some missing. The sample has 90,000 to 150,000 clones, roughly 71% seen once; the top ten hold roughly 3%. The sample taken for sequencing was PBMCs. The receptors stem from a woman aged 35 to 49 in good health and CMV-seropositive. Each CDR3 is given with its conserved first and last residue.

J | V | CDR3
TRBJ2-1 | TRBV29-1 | CSVGASEGYEQFF
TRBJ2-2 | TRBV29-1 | CSVGFASGRGGELFF
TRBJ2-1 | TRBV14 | CASSQDWLAQSYNEQFF
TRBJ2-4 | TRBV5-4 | CASSLAGGGNIQYF
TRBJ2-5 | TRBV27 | CASSALAGGLQETQYF
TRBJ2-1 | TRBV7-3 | CASSPLAGGRNEQFF
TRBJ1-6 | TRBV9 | CASSVRAGENSPLHF
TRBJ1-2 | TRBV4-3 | CASSQDRGNYGYTF
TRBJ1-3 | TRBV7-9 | CASRTPRDRAGNTIYF
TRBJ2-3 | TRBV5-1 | CASSSQTSRAGDTQYF
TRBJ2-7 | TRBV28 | CASSLPGNSYEQYF
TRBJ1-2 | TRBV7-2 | CASSLAGQGLAVGYTF
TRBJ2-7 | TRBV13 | CASSDSGGASGEQYF
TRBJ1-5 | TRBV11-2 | CASSLGRGANQPQHF
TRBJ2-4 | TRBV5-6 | CASTTSGNIQYF
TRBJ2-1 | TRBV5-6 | CASSDTSDEQFF
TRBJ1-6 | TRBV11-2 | CASSSRQANSPLHF
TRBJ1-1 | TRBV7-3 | CASSLGSQAFF
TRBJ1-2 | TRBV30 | CAWSVGAGHGYTF
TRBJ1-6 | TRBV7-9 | CASSERGFPLINSPLHF
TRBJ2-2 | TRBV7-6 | CASSFVGTPNTGELFF
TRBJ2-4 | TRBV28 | CASSLVRESKNIQYF
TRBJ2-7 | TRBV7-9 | CASSPGTSGSEQYF
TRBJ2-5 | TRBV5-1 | CASSVARVAGFRETQYF
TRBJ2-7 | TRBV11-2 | CASSLGSGGYEQYF
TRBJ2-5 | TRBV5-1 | CASSSELAEGGETQYF
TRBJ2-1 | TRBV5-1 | CASSLGGGSYNEQFF
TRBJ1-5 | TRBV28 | CASSLIGQGTQPQHF
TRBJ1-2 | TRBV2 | CASRAEQGVYGYTF
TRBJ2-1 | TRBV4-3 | CASSQTHPGGRGQFF
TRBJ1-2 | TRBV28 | CATFQRGIYGYTF
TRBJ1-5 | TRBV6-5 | CASSYARDNQPQHF
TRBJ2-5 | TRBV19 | CASSGASVGETQYF
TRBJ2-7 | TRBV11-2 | CASSLPGEVYEQYF
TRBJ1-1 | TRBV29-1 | CSVPLEVNTEAFF
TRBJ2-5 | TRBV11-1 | CASSSRQQETQYF
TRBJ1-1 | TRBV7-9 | CASSLRSRGLNTEAFF
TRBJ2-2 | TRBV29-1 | CSVQREWNGELFF
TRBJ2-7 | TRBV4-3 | CASSQDRGTGAYEQYF
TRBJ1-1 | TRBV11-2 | CASSLAGAPEAFF
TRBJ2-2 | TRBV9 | CASSVASGGTGELFF
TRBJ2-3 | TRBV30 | CAWSVRGTSVGNTQYF
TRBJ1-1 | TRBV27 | CASSPLPPRNTEAFF
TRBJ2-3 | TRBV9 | CASSVESTTDTQYF
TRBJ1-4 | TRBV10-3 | CAISEGAGEKLFF
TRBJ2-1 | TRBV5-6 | CASSLVAVAGANEQFF
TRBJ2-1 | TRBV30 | CAWRKWEFVDEQFF
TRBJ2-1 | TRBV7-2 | CASSLGLAMMIEQFF
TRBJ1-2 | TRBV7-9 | CASSQGGPDGYTF
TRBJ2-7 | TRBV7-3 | CASSSSDSSEQYF
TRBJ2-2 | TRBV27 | CASSLLAFANTGELFF
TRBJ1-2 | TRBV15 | CATSRGQPNYGYTF
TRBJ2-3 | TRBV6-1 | CASSDFGLLTDTQYF
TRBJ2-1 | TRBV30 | CAWSVGSGSRNEQFF
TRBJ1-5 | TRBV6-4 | CASSDSRGRGTNQPQHF
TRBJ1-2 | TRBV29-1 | CSVEGTGGADYGYTF
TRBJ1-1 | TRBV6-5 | CASSYEGREAFF
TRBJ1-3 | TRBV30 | CAWSTGTSGNTIYF
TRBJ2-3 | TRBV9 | CASTRGAGGYVDTQYF